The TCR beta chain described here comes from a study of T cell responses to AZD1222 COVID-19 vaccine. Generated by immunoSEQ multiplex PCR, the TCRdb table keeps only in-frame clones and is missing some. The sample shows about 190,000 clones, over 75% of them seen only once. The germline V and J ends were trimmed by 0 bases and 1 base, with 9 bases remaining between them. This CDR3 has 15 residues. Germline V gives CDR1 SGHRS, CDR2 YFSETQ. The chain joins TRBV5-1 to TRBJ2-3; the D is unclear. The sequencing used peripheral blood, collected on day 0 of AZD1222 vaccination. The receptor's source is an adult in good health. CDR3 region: CASSLAGPGTDTQYF. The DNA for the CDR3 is TGCGCCAGCAGCTTGGCCGGACCCGGCACAGATACGCAGTATTTT. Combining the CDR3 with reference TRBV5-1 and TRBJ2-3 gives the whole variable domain KAGVTQTPRYLIKTRGQQVTLSCSPISGHRSVSWYQQTPGQGLQFLFEYFSETQRNKGNFPGRFSGRQFSNSRSEMNVSTLELGDSALYLCASSLAGPGTDTQYFGPGTRLTVL.